This is a list of T cell receptor beta chains from one sample in a study of blood T cell repertoires in COVID-19. Using immunoSEQ multiplex PCR, the repertoire was profiled, and TCRdb retains in-frame clones only, with some absent. The sample records approximately 81,000 clones, 80% to 90% being singletons. The sequencing input was PBMCs or T cells enriched from blood (not recorded which). The receptors come from a woman in her fifties or sixties with acute COVID-19. The CDR3 runs from the conserved cysteine through the conserved F or W. Each record gives: clone size, J gene, D gene, CDR3 length, V gene, CDR3 protein, CDR3 DNA. A D gene is named only where the DNA matches it firmly. Clone sizes are given selectively: once, few, many, or a class where the clone is expanded.

.	TRBJ1-5	TRBD1	14	TRBV27	CASAGTGPNQPQHF	TGTGCCAGCGCCGGGACAGGGCCCAATCAGCCCCAGCATTTT
.	TRBJ2-2	TRBD1	16	TRBV27	CASSRQGSSNTGELFF	TGTGCCAGCAGTCGACAGGGTTCCTCGAACACCGGGGAGCTGTTTTTT
.	TRBJ1-2	TRBD1	17	TRBV28	CASSLPQGASTNYGYTF	TGTGCCAGCAGTTTACCCCAGGGGGCTTCCACTAACTATGGCTACACCTTC
.	TRBJ2-5	TRBD1	15	TRBV11-3	CASSLGTGAWETQYF	TGTGCCAGCAGCCTTGGGACAGGGGCCTGGGAGACCCAGTACTTC
.	TRBJ1-2	.	12	TRBV12-3/TRBV12-4	CASSSGGDGYTF	TGTGCCAGCAGTTCAGGAGGGGATGGCTACACCTTC
.	TRBJ1-1	TRBD1	14	TRBV27	CASYRGVMNTEAFF	TGTGCCAGTTACAGGGGAGTAATGAACACTGAAGCTTTCTTT
.	TRBJ2-2	.	17	TRBV9	CASSLGQSGSNTGELFF	TGTGCCAGCAGCCTGGGCCAAAGCGGATCGAACACCGGGGAGCTGTTTTTT
once	TRBJ2-7	TRBD1	15	TRBV2	CASSEGAGGPYEQYF	TGTGCCAGCAGTGAAGGGGCAGGGGGCCCCTACGAGCAGTACTTC
.	TRBJ2-1	TRBD2	18	TRBV5-1	CASSLALAGATQENEQFF	TGCGCCAGCAGCTTGGCGCTAGCGGGAGCCACACAGGAAAATGAGCAGTTCTTC
.	TRBJ2-5	TRBD1	14	TRBV9	CASSDRGLGETQYF	TGTGCCAGCAGCGACAGGGGGCTGGGGGAGACCCAGTACTTC
.	TRBJ1-3	.	14	TRBV7-2	CASSLPGAGNTIYF	TGTGCCAGCAGCTTACCAGGGGCTGGAAACACCATATATTTT
once	TRBJ1-2	TRBD1	17	TRBV7-2	CASRLTGTGAIGYGYTF	TGTGCCAGCAGGCTTACCGGGACAGGGGCGATAGGCTATGGCTACACCTTC
.	TRBJ2-4	TRBD2	19	TRBV7-2	CASSLAPLAGGPRENIQYF	TGTGCCAGCAGCTTAGCGCCCCTAGCGGGAGGGCCTAGGGAAAACATTCAGTACTTC
once	TRBJ1-5	TRBD1	19	TRBV10-3	CAISDLPGQGTDSNQPQHF	TGTGCCATCAGTGATTTGCCGGGACAGGGGACGGATAGCAATCAGCCCCAGCATTTT
.	TRBJ1-6	.	16	TRBV21-1	CASSKAPGGWNSPLHF	TGTGCCAGCAGTAAAGCCCCGGGGGGCTGGAATTCACCCCTCCACTTT
.	TRBJ2-2	TRBD2	17	TRBV9	CASSVASLAGGAGELFF	TGTGCCAGCAGCGTAGCTTCCCTAGCGGGGGGTGCCGGGGAGCTGTTTTTT
.	TRBJ1-2	.	15	TRBV1	CTSSQDWGGARGYTF	TGCACCAGCAGCCAAGATTGGGGAGGGGCGAGAGGCTACACCTTC
once	TRBJ1-6	.	14	TRBV27	CASSYPGGGSPLHF	TGTGCCAGCAGTTACCCGGGGGGCGGTTCACCCCTCCACTTT
.	TRBJ1-1	.	13	TRBV9	CASSAPGYTEAFF	TGTGCCAGCAGCGCCCCAGGTTACACTGAAGCTTTCTTT
.	TRBJ1-1	.	12	TRBV19	CASWRGSTEAFF	TGTGCCAGTTGGAGGGGATCCACTGAAGCTTTCTTT
.	TRBJ1-2	TRBD1	15	TRBV19	CASRRGLGQGSGYTF	TGTGCCAGTAGAAGGGGCCTGGGACAGGGTTCTGGCTACACCTTC
.	TRBJ2-2	.	15	TRBV5-1	CASSLVEGDTGELFF	TGCGCCAGCAGCTTGGTTGAGGGGGACACCGGGGAGCTGTTTTTT
.	TRBJ2-7	TRBD2	15	TRBV7-2	CASSLGTSRTYEQYF	TGTGCCAGCAGCTTAGGGACTAGCAGGACCTACGAGCAGTACTTC
.	TRBJ2-2	.	13	TRBV11-2	CASSPPQSGELFF	TGTGCCAGCAGCCCCCCGCAGTCCGGGGAGCTGTTTTTT
.	TRBJ2-5	TRBD2	16	TRBV5-1	CASSLTLAGVEETQYF	TGCGCCAGCAGCTTGACGCTAGCGGGAGTGGAAGAGACCCAGTACTTC
once	TRBJ1-1	TRBD1	15	TRBV9	CASSVVGTVNTEAFF	TGTGCCAGCAGCGTAGTTGGGACAGTGAACACTGAAGCTTTCTTT
.	TRBJ2-5	.	13	TRBV12-3/TRBV12-4	CASSLISGDPLNF	TGTGCCAGCAGTTTGATTTCAGGGGATCCCCTCAACTTC
.	TRBJ1-1	TRBD1	13	TRBV18	CASSIGQATEAFF	TGTGCCAGCTCAATCGGACAGGCGACTGAAGCTTTCTTT
once	TRBJ1-4	.	16	TRBV9	CASSVSLGSGNEKLFF	TGTGCCAGCAGCGTATCCTTGGGGAGCGGGAATGAAAAACTGTTTTTT
.	TRBJ1-2	.	16	TRBV6-1	CASSESPTGGNYGYTF	TGTGCCAGCAGTGAATCCCCGACGGGGGGCAACTATGGCTACACCTTC
.	TRBJ1-5	.	14	TRBV19	CASSLQESNQPQHF	TGTGCCAGTAGTCTGCAGGAAAGCAATCAGCCCCAGCATTTT
.	TRBJ1-2	TRBD1	14	TRBV19	CASRGQGINYGYTF	TGTGCCAGTAGGGGACAGGGTATCAACTATGGCTACACCTTC
.	TRBJ1-1	TRBD1	14	TRBV7-9	CASTPTGLNTEAFF	TGTGCCAGCACCCCGACAGGGCTGAACACTGAAGCTTTCTTT
.	TRBJ2-3	TRBD2	16	TRBV6-5	CASSYRTSGGTDTQYF	TGTGCCAGCAGTTACCGGACTAGCGGGGGCACAGATACGCAGTATTTT
.	TRBJ2-3	TRBD2	16	TRBV9	CASSVVSGTRGDTQYF	TGTGCCAGCAGCGTAGTGTCCGGGACTAGGGGAGATACGCAGTATTTT
.	TRBJ2-7	TRBD2	14	TRBV5-1	CASSLTSGAYEQYF	TGCGCCAGCAGCCTGACTAGCGGCGCTTACGAGCAGTACTTC
.	TRBJ2-7	TRBD2	15	TRBV5-1	CASSLAGAGGREQYF	TGCGCCAGCAGCTTGGCCGGAGCGGGAGGTCGCGAGCAGTACTTC
.	TRBJ2-5	.	17	TRBV21-1	CASSRPWASGRRETQYF	TGTGCCAGCAGCCGCCCCTGGGCTAGCGGGAGGAGGGAGACCCAGTACTTC
.	TRBJ2-5	.	12	TRBV29-1	CSVGQGQETQYF	TGCAGCGTTGGGCAGGGCCAGGAGACCCAGTACTTC
.	TRBJ2-7	TRBD1	15	TRBV18	CASSPSGTAGNEQYF	TGTGCCAGCTCACCCTCCGGGACAGCTGGGAACGAGCAGTACTTC
.	TRBJ2-2	.	13	TRBV7-9	CASRRTETGELFF	TGTGCCAGCAGAAGGACAGAGACCGGGGAGCTGTTTTTT
once	TRBJ2-7	TRBD1	15	TRBV4-1	CASSLGQGISYEQYF	TGCGCCAGCAGCCTGGGACAGGGGATTTCCTACGAGCAGTACTTC
.	TRBJ2-2	TRBD2	18	TRBV9	CASSPRGGGRQNTGELFF	TGTGCCAGCAGCCCGAGGGGGGGCGGGAGGCAGAACACCGGGGAGCTGTTTTTT
.	TRBJ2-7	.	13	TRBV6-2/TRBV6-3	CASSYSARYEQYF	TGTGCCAGCAGTTATAGCGCCCGTTACGAGCAGTACTTC
.	TRBJ1-2	.	13	TRBV5-1	CASSTTGSYGYTF	TGCGCCAGCAGCACTACGGGGTCCTATGGCTACACCTTC
once	TRBJ2-3	.	13	TRBV21-1	CASSTYRDRVQYF	TGTGCCAGCAGCACTTACCGGGACAGGGTGCAGTATTTT
.	TRBJ2-1	.	20	TRBV4-1	CASSQDPPYRGGVSYNEQFF	TGCGCCAGCAGCCAAGATCCTCCATATCGGGGCGGGGTCTCCTACAATGAGCAGTTCTTC
.	TRBJ2-7	TRBD2	15	TRBV19	CASSMGGRPSYEQYF	TGTGCCAGTAGTATGGGCGGGAGGCCCTCCTACGAGCAGTACTTC
.	TRBJ1-4	.	13	TRBV30	CAWSRGYNEKLFF	TGTGCCTGGAGTAGGGGCTATAATGAAAAACTGTTTTTT
.	TRBJ2-3	TRBD2	13	TRBV7-6	CASTSGMTDTQYF	TGTGCCAGCACTAGCGGGATGACAGATACGCAGTATTTT
.	TRBJ2-1	TRBD1	15	TRBV10-1	CASSEGTGGRDEQFF	TGCGCCAGCAGTGAAGGGACAGGGGGCAGGGATGAGCAGTTCTTC
.	TRBJ2-4	TRBD1	15	TRBV6-5	CASSKDRGSKNIQYF	TGTGCCAGCAGCAAAGACAGGGGGTCCAAAAACATTCAGTACTTC
.	TRBJ2-2	.	16	TRBV4-1	CASSQDTGLNTGELFF	TGCGCCAGCAGCCAAGATACAGGACTAAACACCGGGGAGCTGTTTTTT
.	TRBJ2-2	.	14	TRBV9	CASRLTGNTGELFF	TGTGCCAGTAGACTCACAGGGAACACCGGGGAGCTGTTTTTT
.	TRBJ2-7	TRBD1	15	TRBV27	CASSPGTGNPYEQYF	TGTGCCAGCAGTCCTGGGACAGGGAACCCCTACGAGCAGTACTTC
.	TRBJ2-3	.	14	TRBV5-1	CASSLPRSQGTQYF	TGCGCCAGCAGCTTGCCCCGGTCCCAGGGTACGCAGTATTTT
.	TRBJ2-3	TRBD2	17	TRBV2	CASRTGLAGGFLDTQYF	TGTGCCAGCAGAACCGGTCTAGCGGGAGGGTTTTTGGATACGCAGTATTTT
.	TRBJ1-3	TRBD1	15	TRBV19	CASSMGQGSGNTIYF	TGTGCCAGTAGTATGGGACAGGGATCTGGAAACACCATATATTTT
.	TRBJ2-7	TRBD2	15	TRBV30	CAWSHTGTSYYEQYF	TGTGCCTGGAGTCATACCGGGACTAGCTACTACGAGCAGTACTTC